This T cell receptor beta chain was captured in a study of shared clonotypes between healthy human individuals. Germline trimming cut 8 bases from V and 7 bases from J; bases unmatched to any gene: 14. The CDR3 is 15 amino acids. CDR1 and CDR2 (germline): SNHLY, FYNNEI. Sequencing was performed with immunoSEQ multiplex PCR; in TCRdb, only in-frame clones are kept and a portion is missing. The repertoire consists of 2 million to 3 million clones, with roughly nine tenths occurring once and the leading ten covering around 0.14%. The sample consisted of naive CD4+ T cells sorted from blood. Subset in this sample: CD45RA+ positively selected. This clonotype was obtained from a man between 18 and 29 years old in good health. The chain couples TRBV2 to TRBJ1-5, with 7 nucleotides matching TRBD1. In DNA form, the CDR3 reads TGTGCCAGCGTACCAACAGGGGCGACGGGGCAGCCCCAGCATTTT. Translated: CASVPTGATGQPQHF.